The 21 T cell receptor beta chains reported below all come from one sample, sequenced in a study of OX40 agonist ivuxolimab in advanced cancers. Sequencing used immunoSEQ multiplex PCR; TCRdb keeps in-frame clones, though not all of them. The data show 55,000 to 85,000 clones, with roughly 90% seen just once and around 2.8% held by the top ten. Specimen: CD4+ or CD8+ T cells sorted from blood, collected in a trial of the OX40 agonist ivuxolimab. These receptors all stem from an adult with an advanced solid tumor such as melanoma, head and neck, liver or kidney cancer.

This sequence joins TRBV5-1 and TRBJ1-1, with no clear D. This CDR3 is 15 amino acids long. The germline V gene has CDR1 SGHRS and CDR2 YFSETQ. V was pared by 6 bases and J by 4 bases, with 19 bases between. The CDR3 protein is CASTGGSLPTTEAFF. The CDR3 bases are TGCGCCAGCACCGGCGGGAGCCTACCCACCACTGAAGCTTTCTTT.

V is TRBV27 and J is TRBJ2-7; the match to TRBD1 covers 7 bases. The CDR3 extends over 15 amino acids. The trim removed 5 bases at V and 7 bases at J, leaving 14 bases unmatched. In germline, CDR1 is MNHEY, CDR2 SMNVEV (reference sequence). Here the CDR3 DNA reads TGTGCCAGCAGTATACAGGGGTTCCCGTATATGGAGCAGTACTTC. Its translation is CASSIQGFPYMEQYF.

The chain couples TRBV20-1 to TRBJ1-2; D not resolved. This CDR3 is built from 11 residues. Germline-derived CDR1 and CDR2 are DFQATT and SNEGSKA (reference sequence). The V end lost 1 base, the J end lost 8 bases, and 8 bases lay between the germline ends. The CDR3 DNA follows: TGCAGTGCTAGAGGGACTCGGGGCTACACCTTC. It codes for CSARGTRGYTF.

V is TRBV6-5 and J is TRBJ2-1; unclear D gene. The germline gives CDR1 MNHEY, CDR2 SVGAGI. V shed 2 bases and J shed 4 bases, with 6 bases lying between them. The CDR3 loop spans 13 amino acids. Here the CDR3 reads CASSYNTYNEQFF. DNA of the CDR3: TGTGCCAGCAGTTACAACACATACAATGAGCAGTTCTTC.

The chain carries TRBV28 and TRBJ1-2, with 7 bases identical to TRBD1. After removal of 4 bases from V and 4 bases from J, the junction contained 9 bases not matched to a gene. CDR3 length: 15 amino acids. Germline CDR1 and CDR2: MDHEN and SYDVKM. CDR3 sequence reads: CASSSVLDRIYGYTF. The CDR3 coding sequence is TGTGCCAGCAGTTCCGTCCTGGACAGGATCTATGGCTACACCTTC.

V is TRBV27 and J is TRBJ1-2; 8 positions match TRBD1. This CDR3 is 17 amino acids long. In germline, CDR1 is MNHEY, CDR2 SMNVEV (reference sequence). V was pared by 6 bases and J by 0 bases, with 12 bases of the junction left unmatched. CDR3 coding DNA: TGTGCCAGCAGCCCTCGAGGCAGGGGGCACACTAACTATGGCTACACCTTC. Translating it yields CASSPRGRGHTNYGYTF.

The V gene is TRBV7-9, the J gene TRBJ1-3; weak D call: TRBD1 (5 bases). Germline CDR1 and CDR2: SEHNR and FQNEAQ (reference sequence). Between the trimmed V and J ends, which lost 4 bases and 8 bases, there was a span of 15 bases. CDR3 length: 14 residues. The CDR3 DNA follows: TGTGCCAGCAGCTCCCTGACGGGGCCGGACACCATATATTTT. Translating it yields CASSSLTGPDTIYF.

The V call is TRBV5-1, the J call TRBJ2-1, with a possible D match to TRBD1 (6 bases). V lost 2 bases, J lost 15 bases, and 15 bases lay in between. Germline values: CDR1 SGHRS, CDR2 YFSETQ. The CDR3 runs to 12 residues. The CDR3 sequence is CASSFGVGRGFF. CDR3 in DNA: TGCGCCAGCAGCTTTGGGGTGGGCAGGGGGTTCTTC.

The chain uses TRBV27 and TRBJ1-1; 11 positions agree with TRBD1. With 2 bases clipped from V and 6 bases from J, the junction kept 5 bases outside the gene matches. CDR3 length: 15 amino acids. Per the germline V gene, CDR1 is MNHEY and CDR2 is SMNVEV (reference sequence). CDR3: CASSLEGGQGAEAFF. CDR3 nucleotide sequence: TGTGCCAGCAGTTTAGAAGGGGGACAGGGGGCTGAAGCTTTCTTT.

CDR3 bases: TGTGCCAGCAGCGCGGGCAGGGGACGGACCCAGTACTTC. Translation gives CASSAGRGRTQYF. The chain uses TRBV9 and TRBJ2-5; TRBD1 might be the D (6 bases). The germline gives CDR1 SGDLS, CDR2 YYNGEE. V was shortened by 3 bases and J by 7 bases, with 13 bases between the two germline ends. The CDR3 consists of 13 residues.

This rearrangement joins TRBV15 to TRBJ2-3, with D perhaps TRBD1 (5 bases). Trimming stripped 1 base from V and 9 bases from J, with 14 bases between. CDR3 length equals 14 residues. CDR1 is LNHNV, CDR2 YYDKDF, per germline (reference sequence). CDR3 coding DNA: TGTGCCACCAGCAGAGCTCAGGGCCGTTCCACGCAGTATTTT. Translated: CATSRAQGRSTQYF.

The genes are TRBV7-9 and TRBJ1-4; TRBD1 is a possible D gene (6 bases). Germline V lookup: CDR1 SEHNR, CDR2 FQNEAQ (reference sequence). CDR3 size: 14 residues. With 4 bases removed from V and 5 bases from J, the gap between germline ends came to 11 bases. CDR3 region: CASSSPTGNEKLFF. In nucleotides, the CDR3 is TGTGCCAGCAGCTCCCCCACAGGGAATGAAAAACTGTTTTTT.

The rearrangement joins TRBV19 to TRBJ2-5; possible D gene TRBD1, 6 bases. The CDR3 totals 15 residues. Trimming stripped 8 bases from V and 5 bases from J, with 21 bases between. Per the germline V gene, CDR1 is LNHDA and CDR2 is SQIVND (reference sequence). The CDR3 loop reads CASAVSQGGLETQYF. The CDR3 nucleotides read TGTGCCAGTGCGGTCTCACAGGGTGGTCTGGAGACCCAGTACTTC.

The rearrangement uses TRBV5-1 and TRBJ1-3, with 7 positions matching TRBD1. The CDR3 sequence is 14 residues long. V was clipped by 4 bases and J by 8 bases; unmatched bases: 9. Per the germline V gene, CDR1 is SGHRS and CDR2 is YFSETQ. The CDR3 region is CASSQRTGADTIYF. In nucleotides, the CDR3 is TGCGCCAGCAGCCAAAGAACAGGGGCGGACACCATATATTTT.

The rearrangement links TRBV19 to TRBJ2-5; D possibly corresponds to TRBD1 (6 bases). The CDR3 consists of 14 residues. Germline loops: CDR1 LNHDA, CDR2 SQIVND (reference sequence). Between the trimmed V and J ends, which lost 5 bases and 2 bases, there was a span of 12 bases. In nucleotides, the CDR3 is TGTGCCAGTAGTTTCGGACAGTCACAAGAGACCCAGTACTTC. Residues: CASSFGQSQETQYF.

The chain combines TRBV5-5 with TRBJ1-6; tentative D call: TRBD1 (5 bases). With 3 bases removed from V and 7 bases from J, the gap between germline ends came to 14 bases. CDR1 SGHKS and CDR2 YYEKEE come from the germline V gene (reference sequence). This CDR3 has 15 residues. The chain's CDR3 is CASSSRTTGNSPLHF. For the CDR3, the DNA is TGTGCCAGCAGCTCTCGAACAACAGGAAATTCACCCCTCCACTTT.

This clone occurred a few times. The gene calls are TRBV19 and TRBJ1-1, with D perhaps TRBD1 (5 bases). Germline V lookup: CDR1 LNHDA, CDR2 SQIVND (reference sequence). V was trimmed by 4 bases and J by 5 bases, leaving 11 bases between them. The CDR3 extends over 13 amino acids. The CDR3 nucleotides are TGTGCCAGTAGTACCTCGACAGAAACTGAAGCTTTCTTT. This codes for CASSTSTETEAFF.

The CDR3 DNA reads as TGTGCCAGCAGTGACGGTTACCGCCCCGGCTACACCTTC. It yields the protein CASSDGYRPGYTF. The genes are TRBV6-5 and TRBJ1-2; D is ambiguous. Trimming took off 5 bases at V and 8 bases at J, with 15 bases between the two ends. The CDR3 sequence is 13 residues long. Germline CDR1 is MNHEY and CDR2 is SVGAGI.

Written as DNA, the CDR3 is TGTGCCAGCAGTGCCGACAGGGCTCAGCCCCAGCATTTT. Its translation is CASSADRAQPQHF. The V gene is TRBV6-1, the J gene TRBJ1-5; 7 nucleotides agree with TRBD1. Per the germline V gene, CDR1 is MNHNS and CDR2 is SASEGT. With V trimmed by 4 bases and J by 6 bases, 3 bases remained unmatched. The CDR3 contains 13 residues.

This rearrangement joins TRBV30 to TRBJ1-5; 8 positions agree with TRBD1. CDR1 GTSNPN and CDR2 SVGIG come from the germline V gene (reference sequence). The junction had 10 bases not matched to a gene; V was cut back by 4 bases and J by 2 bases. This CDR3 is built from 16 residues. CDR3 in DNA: TGTGCCTGGAACTCCCGGACAGGGCGAGGCAATCAGCCCCAGCATTTT. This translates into CAWNSRTGRGNQPQHF.

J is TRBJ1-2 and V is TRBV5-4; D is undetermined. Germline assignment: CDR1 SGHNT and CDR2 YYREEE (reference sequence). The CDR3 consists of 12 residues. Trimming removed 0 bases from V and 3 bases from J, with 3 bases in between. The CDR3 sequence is CASSLEHYGYTF. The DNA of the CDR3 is TGTGCCAGCAGCTTGGAACACTATGGCTACACCTTC.